The clone carrying this TCR beta chain was seen many times. Its antigen remains unknown. TCR beta libraries were made by quantitative 5'-RACE with molecular barcodes. One entry per CDR3 protein results from TCRdb running MiXCR on the 5' RACE reads. Of under 200,000 distinct CDR3 sequences listed, 8.5% to 10% are singletons. Trimming shortened V by 4 bases and J by 0 bases, and 11 bases separated the two germline ends. This CDR3 comprises 15 residues. The germline V gene encodes CDR1 SGHTA and CDR2 FQGNSA. This record comes from a study of CD8 T cells in ankylosing spondylitis. Whole-study findings and limits: Clones tied to disease were said to be significantly enriched in matched ankylosing spondylitis synovial fluid. Those disease-linked clones were CD8+; they were also relatively rare in peripheral blood. It appeared that ankylosing spondylitis blood was characterized by a TCR beta motif of roughly 8 highly homologous variants.

The sequenced sample consisted of blood, either unsorted or a sorted T cell fraction (not recorded which). The chain carries TRBV7-2 and TRBJ2-3, with D possibly TRBD2 on 6 matching bases. This sequence originates from a female donor with ankylosing spondylitis or in good health (not recorded which). CDR3 DNA sequence: TGTGCCAGCAGCTATAGCGGACCAAGCACAGATACGCAGTATTTT. Its protein product is CASSYSGPSTDTQYF.